Listed here are 3 T cell receptor beta chains from one sample, sequenced in a study of T cells in Graves' hyperthyroidism and ophthalmopathy. TCR beta CDR3 regions were amplified from RNA transcripts. Researchers ran a first-round RT-PCR on the TCR CDR3 using the HTBI primer set. Each CDR3 protein is one row after TCRdb ran MiXCR on the multiplex PCR reads. Here the sample spans under 130,000 distinct CDR3 sequences, roughly 50% being singletons. What was sequenced was blood. These receptors were collected from a man aged 35 to 55 with Graves' hyperthyroidism.

The chain uses TRBV29-1 and TRBJ1-5, with D hard to call. Germline V CDR1 and CDR2: SQVTM, ANQGSEA. With 3 bases removed from V and 0 bases from J, the gap between germline ends came to 18 bases. CDR3 length: 17 residues. Written as DNA, the CDR3 is TGCAGCGTTGAGGTGGGTGGGCCTACGTATAGCAATCAGCCCCAGCATTTT. Its translation: CSVEVGGPTYSNQPQHF.

This clonotype appeared a single time. The V and J genes are TRBV20-1 and TRBJ2-7; 9 bases match TRBD1. CDR1 and CDR2 (germline): DFQATT, SNEGSKA (reference sequence). CDR3 length: 15 amino acids. V was clipped by 3 bases and J by 1 base; unmatched bases: 7. The CDR3 sequence: CSARGTGLGSYEQYF. The CDR3 nucleotides read TGCAGTGCTAGGGGGACAGGGTTGGGGTCCTACGAGCAGTACTTC.

The chain has TRBV5-6 and TRBJ1-5, with TRBD1 identical over 8 bases. Per germline, CDR1 SGHDT and CDR2 YYEEEE. Trimming at V came to 3 bases and at J to 2 bases, leaving 7 bases not matched to a gene. CDR3 length equals 16 residues. The CDR3, as DNA: TGTGCCAGCAGCTCACCGGAGACAGGGGGCAATCAGCCCCAGCATTTT. It encodes CASSSPETGGNQPQHF.